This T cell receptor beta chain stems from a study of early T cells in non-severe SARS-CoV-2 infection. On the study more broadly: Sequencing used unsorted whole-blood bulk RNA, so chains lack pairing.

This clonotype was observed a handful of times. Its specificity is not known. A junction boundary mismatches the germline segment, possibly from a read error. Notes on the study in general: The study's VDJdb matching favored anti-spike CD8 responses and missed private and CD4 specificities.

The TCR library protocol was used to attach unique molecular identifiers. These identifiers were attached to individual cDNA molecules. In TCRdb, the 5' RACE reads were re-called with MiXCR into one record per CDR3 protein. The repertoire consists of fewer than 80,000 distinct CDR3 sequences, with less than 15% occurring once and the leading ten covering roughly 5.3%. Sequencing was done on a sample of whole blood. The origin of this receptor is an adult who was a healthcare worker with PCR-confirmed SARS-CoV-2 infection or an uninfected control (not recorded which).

The CDR3, as DNA: TGTGCTAGCAGCAAGACTAGCGGGAACACCGGGGAGCTGTTTTTT. This codes for CASSKTSGNTGELFF. V is TRBV7-7 and J is TRBJ2-2, with 9 bases lining up with TRBD2. CDR1 SSHAT and CDR2 FNYEAQ come from the germline V gene (reference sequence). The CDR3 sequence is 15 residues long.